One sample yielded the 2 T cell receptor beta chains listed below, sequenced in a study of T cells in Graves' hyperthyroidism and ophthalmopathy. Amplification of TCR beta CDR3 regions was performed using RNA transcripts as template. Initially, a first-round RT-PCR of the TCR CDR3 employed the HTBI primer set. Each CDR3 protein is one row after TCRdb ran MiXCR on the multiplex PCR reads. There are 490,000 or so distinct CDR3 sequences in the sample; roughly 15% occur only once, and 29% lies in the top ten. Material: blood. The receptor set was obtained from a woman aged 30 to 39 with Graves' ophthalmopathy.

This clonotype appeared a few times. J is TRBJ2-6 and V is TRBV7-3; TRBD1 agrees at 11 bases. V gave up 6 bases and J gave up 4 bases; unmatched junction bases: 14. Germline lookup yields CDR1 SGHTA and CDR2 FQGTGA. The CDR3 is made up of 19 amino acids. The CDR3 nucleotides are TGTGCCAGCAGGCGGGGACGAGGGACAGGGGGATTAGGGGCCAACGTCCTGACTTTC. Translating gives CASRRGRGTGGLGANVLTF.

The chain carries TRBV5-4 and TRBJ2-5; D gene unclear. Germline V gives CDR1 SGHNT, CDR2 YYREEE (reference sequence). V gave up 4 bases and J gave up 5 bases, with 12 bases separating them. This CDR3 contains 13 residues. For the CDR3, the DNA is TGTGCCAGCAGCGAACCCCGAAGGGAGACCCAGTACTTC. Translating it yields CASSEPRRETQYF. Full variable domain (remainder filled in from reference TRBV5-4 and TRBJ2-5): ETGVTQSPTHLIKTRGQQVTLRCSSQSGHNTVSWYQQALGQGPQFIFQYYREEENGRGNFPPRFSGLQFPNYSSELNVNALELDDSALYLCASSEPRRETQYFGPGTRLLVL.